Presented here are 20 T cell receptor beta chains from one specimen sequenced in a study of T cells in Graves' hyperthyroidism and ophthalmopathy. From RNA transcripts, TCR beta CDR3 regions were amplified. First-round RT-PCR targeting the TCR CDR3 was performed with the HTBI primer set. From the multiplex PCR reads, TCRdb called clonotypes with MiXCR, one entry per CDR3 protein. The profile shows approximately 620,000 distinct CDR3 sequences, around 14% of them singletons. The sequenced sample consisted of blood. The receptors come from a woman aged 25-40 years with Graves' hyperthyroidism that later progressed to Graves' ophthalmopathy.

This clonotype was seen ten or more times. This chain uses TRBV29-1 with TRBJ1-3; perhaps TRBD1 as D (6 bases). Germline CDR1 is SQVTM and CDR2 is ANQGSEA. The ends were cut back, 7 bases at V and 0 bases at J, with 13 bases in the middle. CDR3 length equals 14 residues. CDR3 DNA sequence: TGCAGCGCTCAAGAGGGGGTCTCTGGAAACACCATATATTTT. Amino acid sequence: CSAQEGVSGNTIYF.

The chain combines TRBV27 with TRBJ2-1; D gene uncertain. V lost 11 bases, J lost 0 bases, and 11 bases lay in between. CDR1 and CDR2 from the germline V gene are MNHEY and SMNVEV (reference sequence). The CDR3 runs 13 residues. The CDR3 nucleotides read TGTGCCTCCAAGGGTTTCTCCTACAATGAGCAGTTCTTC. Translated, it gives CASKGFSYNEQFF.

This clonotype was seen at least ten times. The CDR3 sequence is CAWSVEGGAEQYF. CDR3 in DNA: TGTGCCTGGAGTGTCGAAGGGGGCGCCGAGCAGTACTTC. The chain employs TRBV30 and TRBJ2-7; 7 positions agree with TRBD1. Germline lookup yields CDR1 GTSNPN and CDR2 SVGIG (reference sequence). The junction had 5 bases not matched to a gene; V was cut back by 0 bases and J by 6 bases. CDR3 size: 13 residues.

This clonotype was observed a single time. Given the absence of the conserved phenylalanine or tryptophan at the CDR3 end, a read error is likely. The gene calls are TRBV15 and TRBJ2-6, with D unclear. The ends were cut back, 1 base at V and 0 bases at J, with 10 bases in the middle. Per germline, CDR1 LNHNV and CDR2 YYDKDF (reference sequence). The length of the CDR3 is 17 residues. The CDR3 loop is CATSRGAGTSGANVLTL. The CDR3, as DNA: TGTGCCACCAGCAGAGGCGCAGGAACCTCTGGGGCCAACGTCCTGACTCTC.

At least ten counts were recorded for this clonotype. The V call is TRBV6-5, the J call TRBJ2-5, with a possible D match to TRBD1 (6 bases). Germline V gives CDR1 MNHEY, CDR2 SVGAGI. Between the trimmed V and J ends, which lost 0 bases and 5 bases, there was a span of 10 bases. CDR3 size: 14 residues. CDR3 protein: CASSYSKRGETQYF. CDR3 in DNA: TGTGCCAGCAGTTACTCGAAAAGGGGGGAGACCCAGTACTTC.

This clonotype came up many times. The gene calls are TRBV27 and TRBJ2-2; D is unclear. This CDR3 is built from 14 residues. Germline CDR1 and CDR2: MNHEY and SMNVEV (reference sequence). Trimming shortened V by 5 bases and J by 5 bases, and 12 bases separated the two germline ends. The CDR3: CASSTSTATGELFF. DNA of the CDR3: TGTGCCAGCAGTACCTCTACCGCGACCGGGGAGCTGTTTTTT.

V usage is TRBV5-1 and J usage is TRBJ1-2; D unresolved. Trimming removed 0 bases from V and 5 bases from J, with 14 bases in between. The CDR3 has 15 amino acids. Germline CDR1 is SGHRS and CDR2 is YFSETQ. The DNA for the CDR3 is TGCGCCAGCAGCTTGGAAATGGCAGCTCCTTATGGCTACACCTTC. Protein: CASSLEMAAPYGYTF.

At least ten counts were recorded for this clonotype. The chain carries TRBV19 and TRBJ2-6; possibly TRBD1 or TRBD2 for D (6 bases each). Germline CDR1 is LNHDA and CDR2 is SQIVND (reference sequence). CDR3 size: 17 residues. V was clipped by 5 bases and J by 2 bases, with 16 bases between them. CDR3 protein: CASSETVGGAGANVLTF. Written as DNA, the CDR3 is TGTGCCAGTAGTGAAACCGTCGGGGGCGCTGGGGCCAACGTCCTGACTTTC.

A remark on this clonotype: An end of the junction does not agree with germline; a read error may underlie this. The chain couples TRBV28 to TRBJ1-2; D is undetermined. This CDR3 region has 12 residues. Germline V lookup: CDR1 MDHEN, CDR2 SYDVKM. The CDR3: CARSFIRHGYTF. The CDR3 nucleotides read TGTGCCAGAAGTTTTATACGGCATGGCTACACCTTC.

As concerns this clonotype: A far larger clone differs by one base, so this is likely a read error. V and J are TRBV18 and TRBJ2-5; the D gene could be TRBD1 or TRBD2 (6 bases each). The better agreement between TRBJ2-1 and the DNA end casts doubt on the J call. The CDR3 loop spans 13 amino acids. The germline gives CDR1 KGHSH, CDR2 LQKENI. The CDR3, as DNA: TGTGCCAGCTCACCGCGGGGACAAGAGACCCAGTTCTTC. Translated: CASSPRGQETQFF.

The gene calls are TRBV28 and TRBJ1-5; a weak D match, TRBD1 (5 bases). Deletions cut 4 bases from V and 1 base from J, with 20 bases between. The germline V gene has CDR1 MDHEN and CDR2 SYDVKM. The CDR3 loop spans 18 amino acids. CDR3 coding DNA: TGTGCCAGCAGTTCCCAATTCGGGAAAGGGGCGAGCAATCAGCCCCAGCATTTT. It translates to CASSSQFGKGASNQPQHF.

The rearrangement uses TRBV5-1 and TRBJ2-5; no reliable D call. This CDR3 comprises 14 residues. The V end lost 0 bases, the J end lost 1 base, and 7 bases lay between the germline ends. CDR1 and CDR2 from the germline V gene are SGHRS and YFSETQ. The CDR3 region is CASSLGAIQETQYF. The CDR3 DNA is TGCGCCAGCAGCTTGGGGGCGATCCAAGAGACCCAGTACTTC.

Details on this clonotype: Since the CDR3 does not end with the conserved phenylalanine or tryptophan, this likely comes from a read error. No DNA is shown, since the ends of the CDR3 on it are uncertain; the CDR3 is the one TCRdb lists. This chain joins TRBV25-1 and TRBJ2-7; TRBD2 reflects the table's D call only, with no check against the DNA. The CDR3 comprises 20 residues, both ends counted. Germline V lookup: CDR1 MGHDK, CDR2 SYGVNS. The CDR3 loop is CASSGDFNQGRAGASYELYL.

The chain carries TRBV27 and TRBJ2-1; 8 bases match TRBD1. Germline trimming cut 10 bases from V and 0 bases from J; bases unmatched to any gene: 5. Germline CDR1 MNHEY, CDR2 SMNVEV (reference sequence). CDR3 length: 14 residues. The chain's CDR3 is CATQQGDSYNEQFF. The CDR3 DNA follows: TGTGCCACACAACAGGGGGACTCCTACAATGAGCAGTTCTTC.

The rearrangement links TRBV28 to TRBJ2-1; TRBD1 agrees at 7 bases. This CDR3 has 14 amino acids. The germline V gene has CDR1 MDHEN and CDR2 SYDVKM. Trimming cost V 5 bases and J 7 bases; bases outside gene matches: 8. CDR3 sequence reads: CASSTGTVWNEQFF. The CDR3 nucleotides are TGTGCCAGCAGTACCGGGACAGTCTGGAATGAGCAGTTCTTC.

CDR3 amino acids: CASSSYGPATDTQYF. In nucleotides, the CDR3 is TGTGCCAGCAGCTCTTACGGTCCAGCCACAGATACGCAGTATTTT. This chain connects TRBV7-8 to TRBJ2-3; D not certain. In germline, CDR1 is SGHVS, CDR2 FQNEAQ. Trimming removed 4 bases at V and 2 bases at J, with 13 bases between. CDR3 length: 15 amino acids.

The sample holds many counts of this clonotype. The chain is built from TRBV2 and TRBJ1-5; D unresolved. Trimming shortened V by 6 bases and J by 4 bases, and 10 bases separated the two germline ends. The CDR3 has 13 amino acids. The germline V gene has CDR1 SNHLY and CDR2 FYNNEI. DNA of the CDR3: TGTGCCAGCAGCCCGCAGCTGAATCAGCCCCAGCATTTT. Amino acid sequence: CASSPQLNQPQHF.

The V call is TRBV19, the J call TRBJ2-1, with D possibly being TRBD2 (5 bases). With 8 bases removed from V and 4 bases from J, the gap between germline ends came to 15 bases. Germline CDR1 and CDR2: LNHDA and SQIVND (reference sequence). CDR3 length equals 14 residues. The CDR3 region has the DNA TGTGCCAGTCTGCCGGGTCCGGGGTACAATGAGCAGTTCTTC. It is translated as CASLPGPGYNEQFF.

A few counts support this clonotype. Sequence at one end of the junction differs from germline and may be a read error. This sequence joins TRBV6-5 and TRBJ1-2, with D possibly being TRBD1 (6 bases). This CDR3 has 11 residues. The germline V gene has CDR1 MNHEY and CDR2 SVGAGI. In DNA, the CDR3 is TGTGCCAGCAATTACCACAGGGACCACACCTTC. Translation gives CASNYHRDHTF.

The V gene is TRBV20-1, the J gene TRBJ2-2; a possible D gene is TRBD1 (6 bases). The germline V gene encodes CDR1 DFQATT and CDR2 SNEGSKA (reference sequence). The CDR3 is 15 amino acids. V was shortened by 0 bases and J by 3 bases, with 11 bases between the two germline ends. The CDR3 DNA reads TGCAGTGCTAGAGATAGGGGGATTGACACCGGGGAGCTGTTTTTT. Translated: CSARDRGIDTGELFF.